This T cell receptor beta chain was recovered during a study of spatial heterogeneity in lung cancer. For the study at large: Each time, sequencing found more beta-chain sequences than alpha-chain sequences.

Time point specified: sample taken at primary tumor resection. In each case, whole RNA from tumor, nontumor lung or frozen PBMC was sequenced unsorted. The presence of a unique molecular identifier marked each TCR cDNA molecule. TCRdb redid the calling of the 5' RACE reads with MiXCR, one entry per CDR3 protein. Here the sample spans approximately 49,000 distinct CDR3 sequences, over 4.5% being singletons. This clonotype was detected many times. The input for sequencing was PBMCs, taken at surgery. The TCR comes from a male donor with early-stage non-small cell lung cancer.

CDR3 sequence (DNA): TGTGCCAGCAGCCCCTGGAGGGCCGATGAGCAGTTCTTC. Amino acid sequence: CASSPWRADEQFF. This rearrangement joins TRBV28 to TRBJ2-1; tentative D call: TRBD2 (6 bases). Germline CDR1 reads MDHEN; CDR2 reads SYDVKM. V was cut by 6 bases and J by 8 bases, with 14 bases left in between. The CDR3 loop spans 13 amino acids.